Shown below are 24 T cell receptor beta chains from a single sample sequenced in a study of response to subunit inactivated influenza vaccine (dated by TCRdb to 2017 to 2018). Library generation was performed with RT-PCR. The data were produced on an Illumina HiSeq 2500. The raw public reads went through TCRdb reprocessing: fastp at Q25, MiXCR clone calling, in-frame beta chains kept. One record per CDR3 amino acid sequence lists the most common genes and DNA. Counted in this sample were 700,000 to 900,000 distinct CDR3 sequences; approximately 21% of them appeared once. 10% to 13% of the sample is taken by the ten largest. The input for sequencing was PBMCs from blood, taken more than 4 days after vaccination. All receptors derive from a man over 45 who received an inactivated influenza vaccine. Donor details come from another sample of the same person, matched by shared clones.

The table lists this clonotype with many counts. The chain combines TRBV5-1 with TRBJ2-1; D is tentatively TRBD1 or TRBD2 (5 bases each). Trimming stripped 4 bases from V and 2 bases from J, with 16 bases between. From germline, CDR1 is SGHRS and CDR2 YFSETQ. The CDR3 is made up of 16 amino acids. For the CDR3, the DNA is TGCGCCAGCAGCCCTCTCCTTTCGGGACCCTACAATGAGCAGTTCTTC. Protein: CASSPLLSGPYNEQFF.

The chain couples TRBV5-1 to TRBJ2-5, with D perhaps matching TRBD1 or TRBD2 (7 bases each). Germline CDR1 is SGHRS and CDR2 is YFSETQ. V gave up 0 bases and J gave up 7 bases, with 19 bases separating them. The CDR3 has 16 amino acids. This chain's CDR3 is CASSLGQGLYLGTQYF. The CDR3 nucleotides read TGCGCCAGCAGCTTGGGACAGGGACTATATCTGGGGACCCAGTACTTC.

V and J are TRBV6-1 and TRBJ2-5, with 7 bases that match TRBD1. The trim removed 7 bases at V and 9 bases at J, leaving 14 bases unmatched. This CDR3 has 14 residues. Per the germline V gene, CDR1 is MNHNS and CDR2 is SASEGT. This CDR3 reads CASTSGTVQGAQYF. The CDR3 nucleotides are TGTGCCAGCACCTCAGGGACAGTCCAGGGGGCCCAGTACTTC.

This clonotype was detected only a few times. V is TRBV4-2 and J is TRBJ2-3; D remains ambiguous. Deletions cut 2 bases from V and 8 bases from J, with 17 bases between. The V gene's germline CDR1 is LGHNA and CDR2 YNFKEQ. The CDR3 is 15 amino acids. CDR3 region: CASSQLEGLLATQYF. The CDR3 bases are TGTGCCAGCAGCCAATTAGAAGGGCTTCTTGCTACGCAGTATTTT.

The V and J genes are TRBV4-1 and TRBJ1-1; 9 bases are a match to TRBD1. V trimming: 4 bases; J trimming: 3 bases; junction bases outside the gene matches: 9. From germline, CDR1 is MGHRA and CDR2 YSYEKL. This CDR3 has 16 residues. The CDR3 nucleotides read TGCGCCAGCAGCCCGTACTACCGGGACAGGGACACTGAAGCTTTCTTT. Translated, it gives CASSPYYRDRDTEAFF.

This clonotype was seen a few times. Its ends do not fully match the called genes, so a read error is possible. The V call is TRBV7-7, the J call TRBJ2-5; TRBD2 might be the D (7 bases). CDR1 and CDR2 (germline): SSHAT, FNYEAQ (reference sequence). This CDR3 region has 14 residues. The CDR3 region is CASSWGGLQETQYF. In nucleotides, the CDR3 is TGTGCTAGCAGCTGGGGGGGCCTCCAAGAGACCCAGTACTTC. Supplemented by reference TRBV7-7 and TRBJ2-5, the full variable domain reads GAGVSQSPRYKVTKRGQDVTLRCDPISSHATLYWYQQALGQGPEFLTYFNYEAQPDKSGLPSDRFSAERPEGSISTLTIQRTEQRDSAMYRCASSWGGLQETQYFGPGTRLLVL.

V is TRBV18 and J is TRBJ2-1; no clear D. Germline CDR1 KGHSH, CDR2 LQKENI. Trimming removed 1 base from V and 8 bases from J, with 6 bases in between. This CDR3 has 12 amino acids. This chain's CDR3 is CASSPLDYEQFF. CDR3 DNA sequence: TGTGCCAGCTCACCACTCGACTATGAGCAGTTCTTC.

In this sample, this clonotype turned up a few times. The chain couples TRBV6-5 to TRBJ2-7; TRBD1 is a possible D gene (5 bases). The CDR3 is 11 amino acids. Germline CDR1 and CDR2: MNHEY and SVGAGI. The V end lost 7 bases, the J end lost 5 bases, and 9 bases lay between the germline ends. The DNA of the CDR3 is TGTGCCAGCACTCAGGGCAACGAGCAGTACTTC. Its translation: CASTQGNEQYF.

The V call is TRBV6-1, the J call TRBJ1-1; tentative D call: TRBD1 (5 bases). In germline, CDR1 is MNHNS, CDR2 SASEGT. Trimming took off 8 bases at V and 1 base at J, with 11 bases between the two ends. The CDR3 loop spans 13 amino acids. The CDR3 region has the DNA TGTGCCAGCGGGCTGGGGGAGAACACTGAAGCTTTCTTT. Translation gives CASGLGENTEAFF.

The chain carries TRBV6-1 and TRBJ2-7, with 7 bases identical to TRBD1. This CDR3 has 15 amino acids. Germline V gives CDR1 MNHNS, CDR2 SASEGT. Trimming at V came to 6 bases and at J to 1 base, leaving 9 bases not matched to a gene. This CDR3 reads CASRRDSDPSYEQYF. CDR3 nucleotides: TGTGCCAGCAGACGGGACAGCGACCCTTCCTACGAGCAGTACTTC.

A few counts support this clonotype. For the CDR3, the DNA is TGTGCCAGCAACCAGGGACAGCCGAGTGGCTACACCTTC. The encoded protein is CASNQGQPSGYTF. The V call is TRBV3-1, the J call TRBJ1-2; TRBD1 agrees at 7 bases. CDR1 and CDR2 from the germline V gene are LGHDT and YNNKEL (reference sequence). CDR3 length equals 13 residues. V gave up 7 bases and J gave up 7 bases; unmatched junction bases: 9. Based on the CDR3 plus reference TRBV3-1 and TRBJ1-2, the full variable domain is DTAVSQTPKYLVTQMGNDKSIKCEQNLGHDTMYWYKQDSKKFLKIMFSYNNKELIINETVPNRFSPKSPDKAHLNLHINSLELGDSAVYFCASNQGQPSGYTFGSGTRLTVV.

This clonotype was recorded a few times. V and J are TRBV4-2 and TRBJ2-7; D is uncertain. The length of the CDR3 is 18 residues. Deletions cut 1 base from V and 0 bases from J, with 19 bases between. From germline, CDR1 is LGHNA and CDR2 YNFKEQ. The CDR3 loop is CASSQGNHGYLSSYEQYF. The CDR3 DNA reads as TGTGCCAGCAGCCAAGGGAACCACGGCTACCTGAGCTCCTACGAGCAGTACTTC.

The CDR3 coding sequence is TGTGCCAGCAGCATCGACAGGGGGCCAGGTCGATACTTC. Protein sequence: CASSIDRGPGRYF. The chain recombines TRBV5-6 with TRBJ2-5, with 10 bases identical to TRBD1. This CDR3 spans 13 amino acids. Germline V gene data show CDR1 as SGHDT and CDR2 as YYEEEE. Losses at the gene ends were 4 bases for V and 14 bases for J; bases not matched to a gene: 11.

There are a few counts of this clonotype. The chain is built from TRBV7-9 and TRBJ1-2, with D perhaps TRBD1 (6 bases). Germline lookup yields CDR1 SEHNR and CDR2 FQNEAQ (reference sequence). This CDR3 has 13 residues. Between the trimmed V and J ends, which lost 3 bases and 8 bases, there was a span of 13 bases. CDR3 sequence: CASSFDRYSGYTF. DNA for the CDR3: TGTGCCAGCAGCTTCGACAGGTACTCCGGCTACACCTTC.

This chain connects TRBV12-3 or TRBV12-4 to TRBJ2-3; tentative D call: TRBD1 (5 bases). This CDR3 has 13 amino acids. The V end lost 3 bases, the J end lost 6 bases, and 10 bases lay between the germline ends. The CDR3 DNA follows: TGTGCCAGCAGTTTCCAAGGGGCGGATACGCAGTATTTT. Translation gives CASSFQGADTQYF.

The chain couples TRBV24-1 to TRBJ2-7, with a weak D call TRBD1 (7 bases). The germline V gene has CDR1 KGHDR and CDR2 SFDVKD. The CDR3 runs 15 residues. V was clipped by 9 bases and J by 2 bases, with 19 bases between them. The CDR3 loop is CATQGGQGETYEQYF. The CDR3 DNA reads as TGTGCCACCCAGGGGGGTCAGGGTGAAACCTACGAGCAGTACTTC.

The V and J genes are TRBV7-9 and TRBJ1-1; D gene uncertain. V was cut by 1 base and J by 5 bases, with 8 bases left in between. CDR3 length equals 13 residues. From germline, CDR1 is SEHNR and CDR2 FQNEAQ (reference sequence). As DNA, the CDR3 is TGTGCCAGCAGCTTAGAGCATGAGACTGAAGCTTTCTTT. It is translated as CASSLEHETEAFF.

The chain carries TRBV5-1 and TRBJ2-5, with 9 bases that match TRBD1. This CDR3 comprises 17 residues. Germline V gives CDR1 SGHRS, CDR2 YFSETQ. Trimming removed 0 bases from V and 0 bases from J; junction bases left unmatched: 6. Written as DNA, the CDR3 is TGCGCCAGCAGCTTGGCATGGACAGGGGTGTACCAAGAGACCCAGTACTTC. Translated: CASSLAWTGVYQETQYF.

This clonotype turned up a few times. This chain connects TRBV20-1 to TRBJ1-2; a possible D gene is TRBD1 (6 bases). The CDR3 has 14 amino acids. The V end lost 6 bases, the J end lost 3 bases, and 17 bases lay between the germline ends. Per germline, CDR1 DFQATT and CDR2 SNEGSKA (reference sequence). The CDR3 reads CSAYTGPGDYGYTF. As DNA, the CDR3 is TGCAGTGCCTATACAGGGCCCGGGGACTATGGCTACACCTTC.

This clonotype was seen only a few times. V gene TRBV10-3 combines with J gene TRBJ2-7, with D possibly matching TRBD1 (6 bases). Per germline, CDR1 ENHRY and CDR2 SYGVKD. V was shortened by 8 bases and J by 2 bases, with 13 bases between the two germline ends. This CDR3 comprises 13 residues. The CDR3 sequence: CAIRPGDPYEQYF. Written as DNA, the CDR3 is TGTGCCATCCGCCCAGGGGATCCCTACGAGCAGTACTTC.

The V call is TRBV12-3 or TRBV12-4, the J call TRBJ1-2, with TRBD1 as a possible D gene (5 bases). The CDR3 spans 13 residues. Trimming left V 5 bases short and J 7 bases short, with 14 bases between. CDR3 sequence reads: CASSGGWSAGYTF. CDR3 nucleotides: TGTGCCAGCAGTGGGGGGTGGTCCGCTGGCTACACCTTC.

The V gene is TRBV9, the J gene TRBJ2-2; 13 nucleotides agree with TRBD2. The germline gives CDR1 SGDLS, CDR2 YYNGEE. Losses at the gene ends were 2 bases for V and 3 bases for J; bases not matched to a gene: 4. The CDR3 consists of 17 residues. The CDR3 protein is CASSVGLAGVYTGELFF. The DNA of the CDR3 is TGTGCCAGCAGCGTCGGACTAGCGGGGGTATACACCGGGGAGCTGTTTTTT.

In its sample, this clonotype was seen many times. This chain uses TRBV20-1 with TRBJ1-6; the match to TRBD1 covers 10 bases. The CDR3 length is 14 residues. Germline CDR1 and CDR2: DFQATT and SNEGSKA (reference sequence). V dropped 5 bases and J dropped 6; count of bases not matched to a gene: 4. The DNA of the CDR3 is TGCAGTGCTTCCGGGACAGGGGTTAATTCACCCCTCCACTTT. This translates into CSASGTGVNSPLHF.

This clonotype was detected only a few times. This chain connects TRBV20-1 to TRBJ1-1; D not certain. Trimming cost V 0 bases and J 3 bases, with 14 bases left between them. The CDR3 is 15 residues long. CDR1 and CDR2 (germline): DFQATT, SNEGSKA (reference sequence). The CDR3 DNA sequence: TGCAGTGCTAGAGATCTTTACGGAGGATACACTGAAGCTTTCTTT. It codes for CSARDLYGGYTEAFF.